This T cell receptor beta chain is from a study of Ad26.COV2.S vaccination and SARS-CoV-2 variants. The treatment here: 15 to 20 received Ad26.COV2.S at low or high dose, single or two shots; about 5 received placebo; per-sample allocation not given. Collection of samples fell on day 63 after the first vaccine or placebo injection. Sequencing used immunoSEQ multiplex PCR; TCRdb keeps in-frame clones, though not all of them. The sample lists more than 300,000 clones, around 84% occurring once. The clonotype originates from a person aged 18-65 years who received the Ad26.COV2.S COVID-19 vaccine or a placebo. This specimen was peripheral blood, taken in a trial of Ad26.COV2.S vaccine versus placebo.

In DNA, the CDR3 is TGTGCCAGCAGCTTAGATGGAGCAACTAATGAAAAACTGTTTTTT. Translation: CASSLDGATNEKLFF. V and J are TRBV7-9 and TRBJ1-4, with D unresolved. The length of the CDR3 is 15 residues. Germline values: CDR1 SEHNR, CDR2 FQNEAQ (reference sequence). V gave up 1 base and J gave up 0 bases, with 6 bases separating them.